This TCR beta chain was profiled in a study of blood T cell repertoires in COVID-19. For the study at large: Specimens from acute and convalescent COVID-19 originated in the United States, Italy and Spain. Nucleic acid was either cDNA or gDNA, and it came from T cells, B-cell-depleted T cells, or PBMCs.

This CDR3 is built from 14 residues. Unmatched junction bases numbered 6, after V lost 6 bases and J lost 5 bases. CDR1 is MNHEY, CDR2 SMNVEV, per germline (reference sequence). TCRdb's copy holds only in-frame clones and misses some; the assay was immunoSEQ multiplex PCR. Among 60,000 to 85,000 clones listed, about 90% were seen once. The sequencing input was peripheral blood. The genes are TRBV27 and TRBJ2-3; 9 nucleotides agree with TRBD2. This receptor was obtained from a woman older than 75 with active or convalescent COVID-19. CDR3 sequence: CASSWTSVIDTQYF. In DNA form, the CDR3 reads TGTGCCAGCAGCTGGACTAGCGTCATAGATACGCAGTATTTT.